This T cell receptor (beta chain) is drawn from a study of cytomegalovirus exposure and HLA in healthy donors. Germline V gives CDR1 MNHEY, CDR2 SMNVEV (reference sequence). V was shortened by 0 bases and J by 7 bases, with 16 bases between the two germline ends. This CDR3 contains 17 residues. Concerning this clone itself: Its antigen is currently unknown.

Points from the study as a whole: Investigators reported 150 to 200 TCR beta chains as tied to cytomegalovirus.

The assay was immunoSEQ multiplex PCR, and TCRdb's table has in-frame clones only and misses some. Here the sample spans 120,000 to 150,000 clones, about 90% being singletons. The chain couples TRBV27 to TRBJ1-6; D not resolved. Sequencing used PBMCs. The receptor was isolated from a woman in her late teens or twenties in good health and CMV-seropositive. The DNA of the CDR3 is TGTGCCAGCAGTTTATCCACAGTGGTGCCTCGAAATTCACCCCTCCACTTT. It yields the protein CASSLSTVVPRNSPLHF.